This entry concerns a single TCR beta chain. The entry originates in a study of blood T cell repertoires in COVID-19. About the study: Nucleic acid was either cDNA or gDNA, and it came from T cells, B-cell-depleted T cells, or PBMCs.

With 8 bases removed from V and 5 bases from J, the gap between germline ends came to 13 bases. The CDR3 loop spans 13 amino acids. Germline loops: CDR1 MNHEY, CDR2 SMNVEV (reference sequence). The assay was immunoSEQ multiplex PCR, and TCRdb's table has in-frame clones only and misses some. The repertoire holds about 380,000 clones, with roughly 86% as singletons. The origin of this receptor is a man aged 25 to 45 who had recovered from COVID-19. Sequenced input: PBMCs or T cells enriched from blood (not recorded which). The chain joins TRBV27 to TRBJ1-5; TRBD1 might be the D (5 bases). The CDR3 nucleotides read TGTGCCAGCGCCGGGGGAATGCATCAGCCCCAGCATTTT. Amino acids: CASAGGMHQPQHF.